These 32 T cell receptor beta chains share one sample of origin, sequenced in a study of beta chain features in type 1 diabetes. Reverse transcribing all isolated RNA meant expressed TCRB transcripts were sequenced. The protocol was immunoSEQ multiplex PCR, while the TCRdb copy is restricted to in-frame clones and leaves out a portion. The repertoire holds hundreds of thousands of clones, about 29% seen once, with 0.06% to 0.07% in the top ten. Sequenced input: naive CD4+ T cells from blood. Receptor source: a man aged 18 to 29 in good health.

This clone was counted only a few times. The chain carries TRBV5-8 and TRBJ2-1; TRBD1 matches 8 bases. The CDR3 consists of 15 residues. The germline V gene has CDR1 SGHTS and CDR2 YDEGEE. The V and J ends lost 5 bases and 6 bases, in that order; junction bases with no gene match: 10. The CDR3 here is CASSFDRGGFNEQFF. The CDR3 DNA sequence: TGTGCCAGCAGTTTTGACAGGGGAGGATTCAATGAGCAGTTCTTC. Full variable domain (rest looked up from reference TRBV5-8 and TRBJ2-1): EAGVTQSPTHLIKTRGQQATLRCSPISGHTSVYWYQQALGLGLQFLLWYDEGEERNRGNFPPRFSGRQFPNYSSELNVNALELEDSALYLCASSFDRGGFNEQFFGPGTRLTVL.

This clone was seen a few times. The chain is built from TRBV7-2 and TRBJ2-2, with unresolved D. The CDR3 length is 13 residues. Looked up from germline, CDR1 is SGHTA and CDR2 is FQGNSA. The ends were cut back, 2 bases at V and 3 bases at J, with 4 bases in the middle. CDR3: CASSLSHTGELFF. For the CDR3, the DNA is TGTGCCAGCAGCTTATCCCACACCGGGGAGCTGTTTTTT. The full variable domain, in which reference TRBV7-2 and TRBJ2-2 provide the parts outside the CDR3, is GAGVSQSPSNKVTEKGKDVELRCDPISGHTALYWYRQSLGQGLEFLIYFQGNSAPDKSGLPSDRFSAERTGGSVSTLTIQRTQQEDSAVYLCASSLSHTGELFFGEGSRLTVL.

In its sample, this clone was seen once. V gene TRBV5-1 combines with J gene TRBJ2-5; weak D call: TRBD2 (6 bases). Trimming removed 5 bases at V and 0 bases at J, with 17 bases between. This CDR3 is built from 16 residues. Germline V gene sequence: CDR1 SGHRS, CDR2 YFSETQ. The CDR3 sequence: CASRLRSGSDQETQYF. CDR3 nucleotide sequence: TGCGCCAGCAGGCTGCGGTCCGGGAGCGACCAAGAGACCCAGTACTTC.

V is TRBV7-6 and J is TRBJ1-1, with D unresolved. Trimming pared 1 base from V and 3 bases from J, leaving 12 bases between. CDR1 is SGHVS and CDR2 is FNYEAQ in the germline V gene. The CDR3 sequence is 15 residues long. In DNA, the CDR3 is TGTGCCAGCAGCTTAGTAACCTTGATGGACACTGAAGCTTTCTTT. Amino acids: CASSLVTLMDTEAFF. The full variable domain, completed using reference TRBV7-6 and TRBJ1-1, is GAGVSQSPRYKVTKRGQDVALRCDPISGHVSLYWYRQALGQGPEFLTYFNYEAQQDKSGLPNDRFSAERPEGSISTLTIQRTEQRDSAMYRCASSLVTLMDTEAFFGQGTRLTVV.

J is TRBJ2-3 and V is TRBV7-2; D is ambiguous. The germline V gene encodes CDR1 SGHTA and CDR2 FQGNSA. The length of the CDR3 is 14 residues. V was trimmed by 2 bases and J by 4 bases, leaving 10 bases between them. The CDR3 sequence is CASSLNSRPDTQYF. The CDR3 DNA reads as TGTGCCAGCAGCTTAAACTCTAGGCCAGATACGCAGTATTTT.

The chain combines TRBV7-2 with TRBJ2-7, with D unresolved. Germline V gives CDR1 SGHTA, CDR2 FQGNSA. The CDR3 runs 13 residues. With 3 bases removed from V and 9 bases from J, the gap between germline ends came to 15 bases. The CDR3 coding sequence is TGTGCCAGCAGCTTCTCGCCTGATGTAGGGCAGTACTTC. Encoded protein: CASSFSPDVGQYF.

This clone turned up a few times. This chain joins TRBV9 and TRBJ2-7; D is unclear. Per the germline V gene, CDR1 is SGDLS and CDR2 is YYNGEE. The CDR3 totals 16 residues. Trimming cost V 0 bases and J 2 bases, with 15 bases left between them. Here the CDR3 reads CASSVAPTTVAYEQYF. CDR3 in DNA: TGTGCCAGCAGCGTAGCTCCGACAACGGTGGCCTACGAGCAGTACTTC.

The gene calls are TRBV28 and TRBJ2-2; D possibly matches TRBD1 or TRBD2 (5 bases each). There are 14 residues in the CDR3. V was trimmed by 7 bases and J by 5 bases, leaving 14 bases between them. The germline CDR1 and CDR2 sequences are MDHEN and SYDVKM. CDR3 sequence reads: CASTFPGRTGELFF. In DNA form, the CDR3 reads TGTGCCAGCACTTTCCCGGGGCGGACCGGGGAGCTGTTTTTT.

This clone was observed a few times. V and J are TRBV7-2 and TRBJ2-7, with D perhaps TRBD1 (6 bases). The CDR3 covers 15 residues. Germline values: CDR1 SGHTA, CDR2 FQGNSA. The germline V and J ends were trimmed by 1 base and 0 bases, with 10 bases remaining between them. This chain's CDR3 is CASSLVSDSSYEQYF. The CDR3 DNA is TGTGCCAGCAGCTTAGTTTCGGACAGCTCCTACGAGCAGTACTTC.

The rearrangement links TRBV30 to TRBJ2-7; the D is unclear. The CDR3 length is 15 residues. V gave up 2 bases and J gave up 1 base, with 15 bases separating them. Germline V gene lookup returns CDR1 GTSNPN and CDR2 SVGIG (reference sequence). Here the CDR3 reads CAWSRLGLPSYEQYF. CDR3 coding DNA: TGTGCCTGGAGTAGATTGGGTCTTCCATCCTACGAGCAGTACTTC.

This clone was detected only a few times. J is TRBJ1-4 and V is TRBV29-1; a weak D match, TRBD1 (6 bases). CDR1 and CDR2 from the germline V gene are SQVTM and ANQGSEA. V shed 0 bases and J shed 7 bases, with 6 bases lying between them. The CDR3 runs to 12 residues. This chain's CDR3 is CSVEDRGEKLFF. CDR3 bases: TGCAGCGTTGAAGACAGGGGTGAAAAACTGTTTTTT.

This clone was recorded a few times. The gene calls are TRBV9 and TRBJ1-5; D is unclear. Germline V gene lookup returns CDR1 SGDLS and CDR2 YYNGEE. The ends were cut back, 0 bases at V and 3 bases at J, with 7 bases in the middle. There are 14 residues in the CDR3. DNA of the CDR3: TGTGCCAGCAGCGTAGGGCTGTACAATCAGCCCCAGCATTTT. Its translation: CASSVGLYNQPQHF.

The sample holds a few counts of this clone. The V gene is TRBV7-2, the J gene TRBJ2-7; perhaps TRBD2 as D (5 bases). Trimming took 0 bases from V and 6 from J, leaving 12 bases between them. The CDR3 covers 14 residues. Germline CDR1 SGHTA, CDR2 FQGNSA. DNA of the CDR3: TGTGCCAGCAGCTTAGCGTCCCTAGCCGCCGAGCAGTACTTC. It encodes CASSLASLAAEQYF.

This clone was observed a few times. This chain connects TRBV5-1 to TRBJ2-3; D is unclear. V was cut by 0 bases and J by 2 bases, with 10 bases left in between. CDR1 SGHRS and CDR2 YFSETQ come from the germline V gene. CDR3 length: 15 residues. Here the CDR3 DNA reads TGCGCCAGCAGCTTGGAAGGTCTCTTCACAGATACGCAGTATTTT. It translates to CASSLEGLFTDTQYF.

The J gene is TRBJ2-2, the V gene TRBV4-3; 11 positions match TRBD2. Per germline, CDR1 LGHNA and CDR2 YSLEER. The V segment lost 1 base and the J segment 0 bases; nucleotides outside the gene matches: 4. The CDR3 loop spans 18 amino acids. CDR3 sequence (DNA): TGCGCCAGCAGCCAAGTGCTTAGCGGGAGGGCGAACACCGGGGAGCTGTTTTTT. It codes for CASSQVLSGRANTGELFF.

About this clone itself: A much larger clone lies a single base off, so this may be a read error. The sample carries other DNA sequences with the same CDR3. This chain uses TRBV30 with TRBJ2-7, with 9 bases fitting TRBD1. Germline CDR1 is GTSNPN and CDR2 is SVGIG (reference sequence). After removal of 5 bases from V and 2 bases from J, the junction contained 1 base not matched to a gene. The CDR3 runs to 12 residues. The CDR3, as DNA: TGTGCCTGGGACAGGGGGACCTACGAGCAGTACTTC. It encodes CAWDRGTYEQYF.

This clone was counted only a few times. The chain employs TRBV5-4 and TRBJ2-7, with D perhaps TRBD1 (5 bases). The CDR3 runs to 13 residues. Trimming stripped 3 bases from V and 2 bases from J, with 9 bases between. Germline loops: CDR1 SGHNT, CDR2 YYREEE (reference sequence). CDR3 bases: TGTGCCAGCAGCTACAGGAATACCTACGAGCAGTACTTC. Translating it yields CASSYRNTYEQYF.

The chain recombines TRBV30 with TRBJ2-1, with 12 bases lining up with TRBD2. The CDR3 totals 15 residues. After removal of 3 bases from V and 9 bases from J, the junction contained 9 bases not matched to a gene. CDR1 GTSNPN and CDR2 SVGIG come from the germline V gene (reference sequence). The CDR3: CAWRRLAGGQGEQFF. The CDR3 DNA reads TGTGCCTGGAGAAGGCTAGCGGGAGGGCAGGGTGAGCAGTTCTTC.

In this sample, this clone turned up once. The V and J genes are TRBV7-4 and TRBJ2-1; maybe TRBD2 (6 bases). V shed 4 bases and J shed 5 bases, with 18 bases lying between them. The CDR3 has 16 residues. From germline, CDR1 is SGHVT and CDR2 SQSDAQ. DNA for the CDR3: TGTGCCAGCAGCTGTCAAGGGACTGCACTCGACAATGAGCAGTTCTTC. Residues: CASSCQGTALDNEQFF.

This clone was detected a few times. The chain employs TRBV7-2 and TRBJ2-3; either TRBD1 or TRBD2 may supply D (5 bases each). Germline CDR1 and CDR2: SGHTA and FQGNSA. The CDR3 length is 14 residues. V was clipped by 4 bases and J by 6 bases, with 14 bases between them. The CDR3 coding sequence is TGTGCCAGCAGCTACAAACGGGACGCCGATACGCAGTATTTT. Translated, it gives CASSYKRDADTQYF.

There are a few counts of this clone. The chain joins TRBV4-1 to TRBJ2-1, with D possibly TRBD1 on 5 matching bases. V was cut by 0 bases and J by 8 bases, with 17 bases left in between. Germline V lookup: CDR1 MGHRA, CDR2 YSYEKL. The CDR3 length is 16 residues. This CDR3 reads CASSQDRASGAHEQFF. In nucleotides, the CDR3 is TGCGCCAGCAGCCAAGATAGGGCTAGTGGGGCCCATGAGCAGTTCTTC.

This clone was counted only a few times. The chain is built from TRBV2 and TRBJ2-5; D might be TRBD1 (6 bases). This CDR3 comprises 14 residues. V lost 3 bases, J lost 7 bases, and 15 bases lay in between. The germline CDR1 and CDR2 sequences are SNHLY and FYNNEI. CDR3 amino acids: CASSDRDKGGTQYF. CDR3 bases: TGTGCCAGCAGTGATCGAGACAAAGGGGGGACCCAGTACTTC.

This clone was seen more than once but under ten times. This chain joins TRBV29-1 and TRBJ2-5; D not resolved. This CDR3 region has 13 residues. Germline loops: CDR1 SQVTM, CDR2 ANQGSEA. The V end was cut by 4 bases, the J end by 8 bases, with 17 bases between. CDR3 coding DNA: TGCAGCGTTGCTTCCGACGGGCCCCGAACCCAGTACTTC. It translates to CSVASDGPRTQYF.

This chain links TRBV18 with TRBJ2-7; D is undetermined. Germline V gene lookup returns CDR1 KGHSH and CDR2 LQKENI. This CDR3 is built from 12 residues. The germline V and J ends were trimmed by 4 bases and 4 bases, with 8 bases remaining between them. The DNA of the CDR3 is TGTGCCAGCTCACTGGAGATTTACGAGCAGTACTTC. Amino acids: CASSLEIYEQYF.

This clone was observed a handful of times. The rearrangement links TRBV29-1 to TRBJ2-3; D possibly uses TRBD1 or TRBD2 (5 bases each). The V gene's germline CDR1 is SQVTM and CDR2 ANQGSEA. CDR3 length equals 12 residues. The V end lost 7 bases, the J end lost 4 bases, and 12 bases lay between the germline ends. CDR3 sequence reads: CSEGPGADTQYF. The DNA of the CDR3 is TGCAGCGAGGGGCCCGGGGCAGATACGCAGTATTTT.

This clone appeared a few times. The V and J genes are TRBV19 and TRBJ2-7; D gene unclear. This CDR3 is built from 13 residues. From germline, CDR1 is LNHDA and CDR2 SQIVND (reference sequence). V was clipped by 5 bases and J by 4 bases, with 12 bases between them. In DNA, the CDR3 is TGTGCCAGTAGTGTTCAAACAGCTTACGAGCAGTACTTC. It translates to CASSVQTAYEQYF.

The rearrangement uses TRBV16 and TRBJ1-5, with D possibly TRBD1 on 5 matching bases. The ends were cut back, 0 bases at V and 4 bases at J, with 10 bases in the middle. The CDR3 runs to 15 residues. Germline V gives CDR1 KGHSY, CDR2 FQNENV. The CDR3 sequence: CASSQSGQANQPQHF. The CDR3, as DNA: TGTGCCAGCAGCCAATCGGGGCAGGCAAATCAGCCCCAGCATTTT.

This chain links TRBV7-2 with TRBJ2-1; D call uncertain. The CDR3 runs to 15 residues. Germline V gene sequence: CDR1 SGHTA, CDR2 FQGNSA. Deletions cut 4 bases from V and 1 base from J, with 11 bases between. CDR3 sequence (DNA): TGTGCCAGCAGCTCTTTCCAGGTGTCCTACAATGAGCAGTTCTTC. Translating it yields CASSSFQVSYNEQFF.

This clone was seen a handful of times. The chain combines TRBV19 with TRBJ1-3; no reliable D call. The CDR3 spans 13 residues. Trimming cost V 6 bases and J 0 bases, with 6 bases left between them. Looked up from germline, CDR1 is LNHDA and CDR2 is SQIVND (reference sequence). CDR3 loop: CASRRSSGNTIYF. In DNA, the CDR3 is TGTGCCAGTAGGCGTAGCTCTGGAAACACCATATATTTT. The entire variable domain, with the rest obtained from reference TRBV19 and TRBJ1-3, is as follows: DGGITQSPKYLFRKEGQNVTLSCEQNLNHDAMYWYRQDPGQGLRLIYYSQIVNDFQKGDIAEGYSVSREKKESFPLTVTSAQKNPTAFYLCASRRSSGNTIYFGEGSWLTVV.

This clone was observed a handful of times. This chain uses TRBV5-6 with TRBJ2-1; the match to TRBD2 covers 11 bases. The CDR3 covers 16 residues. CDR1 SGHDT and CDR2 YYEEEE come from the germline V gene. V lost 4 bases and J lost 6; bases outside the gene matches: 9. This CDR3 is CASSPRTSGSFNEQFF. The DNA of the CDR3 is TGTGCCAGCAGCCCACGAACTAGCGGGAGTTTCAATGAGCAGTTCTTC.

The V call is TRBV19, the J call TRBJ2-4; D may be TRBD2 (6 bases). Germline lookup yields CDR1 LNHDA and CDR2 SQIVND (reference sequence). This CDR3 spans 12 amino acids. The ends were cut back, 2 bases at V and 11 bases at J, with 10 bases in the middle. The CDR3, as DNA: TGTGCCAGTAGTATACCCGGGGGATTTCAGTACTTC. As protein: CASSIPGGFQYF. Drawing the rest from reference TRBV19 and TRBJ2-4, the complete variable domain is DGGITQSPKYLFRKEGQNVTLSCEQNLNHDAMYWYRQDPGQGLRLIYYSQIVNDFQKGDIAEGYSVSREKKESFPLTVTSAQKNPTAFYLCASSIPGGFQYFGAGTRLSVL.

The V and J genes are TRBV2 and TRBJ2-1, with D tentatively TRBD1 (6 bases). The CDR3 extends over 13 amino acids. CDR1 and CDR2 from the germline V gene are SNHLY and FYNNEI. V dropped 0 bases and J dropped 9 bases, with 9 bases sitting between them. This CDR3 reads CASSEANRVEQFF. DNA for the CDR3: TGTGCCAGCAGTGAAGCGAACAGGGTTGAGCAGTTCTTC.